This T cell receptor beta chain originates from a study of graft-versus-host responses after intestinal transplantation. Overall study context: Anti-thymocyte globulin was used for induction in all recipients, who then took tacrolimus and steroids for about three years.

Of note for this clone: Its antigen is currently unknown.

Germline V gene sequence: CDR1 SGHVS, CDR2 FNYEAQ. CDR3 length equals 19 residues. Trimming took off 5 bases at V and 2 bases at J, with 27 bases between the two ends. Sequencing was performed with immunoSEQ multiplex PCR; in TCRdb, only in-frame clones are kept and a portion is missing. The repertoire consists of 45,000 to 65,000 clones, with 90% to 95% occurring once and the leading ten covering about 0.41%. The sequence came from a human donor who was the organ donor for an intestinal transplant. The chain links TRBV7-6 to TRBJ2-5; TRBD1 is a possible D gene (5 bases). This specimen was unstimulated CD4+ T cells sorted from spleen or lymph node cells, taken before transplant. CDR3 in DNA: TGTGCCAGCAGCCCGATCGGGCTGGCGCAGGGAACCAGACAAGAGACCCAGTACTTC. Protein product: CASSPIGLAQGTRQETQYF.